These 3 T cell receptor beta chains were sequenced from one sample in a study of radiation and T cells in renal cell carcinoma. The time point denotes: blood 2 weeks post-SBRT. Treatment here: 15 Gy SBRT to primary tumor, nephrectomy 4 weeks later. Here immunoSEQ multiplex PCR was the method, and the copy in TCRdb shows in-frame clones only, minus some. The sample consists of over 60,000 clones, just over 75% of them appearing once. Material: blood, obtained from a patient whose treatment included radiotherapy and nephrectomy. These TCRs come from a man between 60 and 75 years old with renal cell carcinoma.

V and J are TRBV11-2 and TRBJ2-5, with TRBD2 identical over 7 bases. The CDR3 is made up of 14 amino acids. V lost 1 base, J lost 4 bases, and 3 bases stayed unmatched. The germline CDR1 and CDR2 sequences are SGHAT and FQNNGV. DNA of the CDR3: TGTGCCAGCAGCTTAGTTACGGGGGGAGAGACCCAGTACTTC. It codes for CASSLVTGGETQYF.

This chain uses TRBV5-1 with TRBJ2-1, with TRBD2 matching over 8 bases. Trimming cost V 1 base and J 8 bases; bases outside gene matches: 11. Per germline, CDR1 SGHRS and CDR2 YFSETQ. The CDR3 is 16 amino acids. The CDR3 spells CASSLSLGRAGDEQFF. In DNA form, the CDR3 reads TGCGCCAGCAGCTTGTCACTCGGGAGGGCCGGGGATGAGCAGTTCTTC. The whole variable domain, remainder taken from reference TRBV5-1 and TRBJ2-1, is KAGVTQTPRYLIKTRGQQVTLSCSPISGHRSVSWYQQTPGQGLQFLFEYFSETQRNKGNFPGRFSGRQFSNSRSEMNVSTLELGDSALYLCASSLSLGRAGDEQFFGPGTRLTVL.

The CDR3 sequence is CASSPRGHPSEAFF. The CDR3 region has the DNA TGTGCCAGCTCACCGAGGGGACACCCAAGTGAAGCTTTCTTT. The chain couples TRBV18 to TRBJ1-1; the D gene is possibly TRBD1 (6 bases). This CDR3 has 14 residues. V lost 3 bases and J lost 7, with 15 bases in between. Germline V lookup: CDR1 KGHSH, CDR2 LQKENI.